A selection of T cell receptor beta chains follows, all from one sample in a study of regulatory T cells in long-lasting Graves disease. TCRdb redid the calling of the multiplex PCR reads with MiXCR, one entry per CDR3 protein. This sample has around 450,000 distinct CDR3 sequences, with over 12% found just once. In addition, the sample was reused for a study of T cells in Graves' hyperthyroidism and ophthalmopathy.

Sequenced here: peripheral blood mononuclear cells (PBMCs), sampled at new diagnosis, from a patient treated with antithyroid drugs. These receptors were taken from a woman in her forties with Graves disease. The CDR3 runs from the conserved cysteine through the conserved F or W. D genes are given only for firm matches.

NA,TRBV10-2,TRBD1,CASSLRQGSDNEQFF
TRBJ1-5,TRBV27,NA,CASSLWIGVRQPQHF
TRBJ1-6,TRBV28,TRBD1,CASSGPGQGNDNSPLHF
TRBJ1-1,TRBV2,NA,CASLRSGLDTEAFF
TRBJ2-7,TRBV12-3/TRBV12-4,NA,CASSLGGEQYF
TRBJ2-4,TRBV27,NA,CASSLRAPSAIAKNIQYF
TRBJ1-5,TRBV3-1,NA,CASSQGWGQPQHF
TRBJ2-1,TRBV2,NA,CASSGLYRLSYNEQFF
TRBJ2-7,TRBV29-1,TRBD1,CSVRDRGRSEQYF
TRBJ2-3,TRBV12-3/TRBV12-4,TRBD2,CASSSRTSGSPTDTQYF
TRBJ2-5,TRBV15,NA,CATSRDRAEETQYF
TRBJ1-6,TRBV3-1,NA,CASSQGINSPLHF
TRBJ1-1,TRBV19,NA,CATTLETGWTEAFF
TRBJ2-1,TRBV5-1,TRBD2,CASSAGLAGGSNSYNEQFF
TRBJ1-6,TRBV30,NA,CAWRPNRDSPLHF
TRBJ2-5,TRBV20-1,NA,CSATDYREMFETQYF
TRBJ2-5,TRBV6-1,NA,CASSQQGLAQYF
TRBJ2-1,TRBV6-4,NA,CASSDSTGNEQFF
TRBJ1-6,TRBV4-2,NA,CASSIGTAKNSPLHF
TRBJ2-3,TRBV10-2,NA,CASSERGRESTDTQYF
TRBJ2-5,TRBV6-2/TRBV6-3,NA,CASGRGTRETQYF
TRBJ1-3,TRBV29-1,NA,CSAARVPSGNTIYF
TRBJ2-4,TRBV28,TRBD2,CASSQYVWGTSGKREAKNIQYF
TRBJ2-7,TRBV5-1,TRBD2,CASSVTSVGEQYF
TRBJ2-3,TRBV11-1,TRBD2,CASSPVGLAGGADTQYF
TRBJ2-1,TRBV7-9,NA,CASSFVGAGRGNEQFF
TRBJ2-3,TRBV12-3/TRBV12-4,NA,CASSFSRFTDTQYF
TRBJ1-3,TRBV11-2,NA,CASSLEVSGNTIYF
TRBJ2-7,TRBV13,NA,CASSLPMGYEQYF
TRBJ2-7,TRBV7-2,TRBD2,CASSPNPGLAGLEQYF
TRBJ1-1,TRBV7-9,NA,CASIRRGAANTEAFF
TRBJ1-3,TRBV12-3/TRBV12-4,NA,CASSFASGNTIYF
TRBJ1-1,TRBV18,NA,CASSPSSPTTEAFF
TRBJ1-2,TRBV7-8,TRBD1,CASSSQGQGVRYTF
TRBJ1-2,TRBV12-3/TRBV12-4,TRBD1,CASSTTGGEGYTF
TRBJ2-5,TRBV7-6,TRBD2,CASSLTGDYGQETQYF
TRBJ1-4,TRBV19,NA,CASNGRRGEKLFF
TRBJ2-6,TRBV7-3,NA,CASSATPGPSGANVLTF
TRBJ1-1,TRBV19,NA,CASSIPPGAEAFF
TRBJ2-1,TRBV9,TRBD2,CASSVTSGIYYNEQFF
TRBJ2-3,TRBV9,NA,CASSVTRGVADTQYF
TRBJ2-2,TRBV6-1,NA,CASSVLGGTNTGELFF
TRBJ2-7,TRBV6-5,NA,CASSYVGPHYEQYF
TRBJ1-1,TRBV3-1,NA,CASSPGTAIEAFF
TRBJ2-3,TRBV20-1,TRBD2,CSARTSGRAGTQYF
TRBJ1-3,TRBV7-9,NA,CASSPNRTGNTIYF
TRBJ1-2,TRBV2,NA,CASTLRGYYGYTF
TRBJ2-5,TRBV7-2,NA,CASSPGTPQETQYF
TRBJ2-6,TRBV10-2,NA,CASSPGTGANVLTF
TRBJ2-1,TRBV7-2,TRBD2,CATTMVAGGYNEQFF
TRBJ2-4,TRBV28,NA,CASSSGGLTIQYF
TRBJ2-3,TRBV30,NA,CAWIEADTQYF
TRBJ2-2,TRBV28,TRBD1,CASSLQDRGPTGELFF
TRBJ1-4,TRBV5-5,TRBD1,CASSPDRGGEKLFF
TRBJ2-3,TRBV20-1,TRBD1,CSASATGTGGQYF
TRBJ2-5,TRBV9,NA,CASSYTGLETQYF